A single T cell receptor (beta chain) is shown here with its context. This sample is drawn from a study of shared clonotypes between healthy human individuals. TCRdb's table, derived via immunoSEQ multiplex PCR, lists solely in-frame clones and lacks some. The table shows about 610,000 clones, with around 97% occurring only once. The CDR3 spans 12 residues. CDR1 and CDR2 (germline): SQVTM, ANQGSEA. The J gene is TRBJ2-5, the V gene TRBV29-1; D remains unclear. The J call is uncertain, as TRBJ2-7 better fits the DNA end. The clonotype was recovered from a woman aged 30 to 39 in good health. The sequencing input was naive CD4+ T cells sorted from blood. Subset noted: CD45RA+ positively selected. The CDR3 DNA follows: TGCAGCGTTGTGTCCGCAGCATACGAGCAGTACTTC. Translation gives CSVVSAAYEQYF.